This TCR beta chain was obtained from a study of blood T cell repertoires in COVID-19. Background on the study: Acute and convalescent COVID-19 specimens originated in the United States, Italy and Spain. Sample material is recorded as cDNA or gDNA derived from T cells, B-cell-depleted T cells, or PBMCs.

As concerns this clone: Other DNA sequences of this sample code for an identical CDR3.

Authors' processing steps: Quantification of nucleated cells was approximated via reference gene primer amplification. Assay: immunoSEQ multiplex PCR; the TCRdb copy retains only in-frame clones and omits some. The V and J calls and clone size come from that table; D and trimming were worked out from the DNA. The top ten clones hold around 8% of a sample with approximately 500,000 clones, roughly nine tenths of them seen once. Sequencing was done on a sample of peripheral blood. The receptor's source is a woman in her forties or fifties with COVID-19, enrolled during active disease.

As DNA, the CDR3 is TGTGCCAGTAGTATAGGAGGCTCTGGAAACACCATATATTTT. Translating it yields CASSIGGSGNTIYF. The chain uses TRBV19 and TRBJ1-3; D remains ambiguous. The CDR3 runs to 14 residues. V was shortened by 1 base and J by 0 bases, with 4 bases between the two germline ends. Germline CDR1 is LNHDA and CDR2 is SQIVND (reference sequence). The full variable domain, completed using reference TRBV19 and TRBJ1-3, is DGGITQSPKYLFRKEGQNVTLSCEQNLNHDAMYWYRQDPGQGLRLIYYSQIVNDFQKGDIAEGYSVSREKKESFPLTVTSAQKNPTAFYLCASSIGGSGNTIYFGEGSWLTVV.